This TCR beta chain was captured by sequencing in a study of regulatory T cells in long-lasting Graves disease. On the study more broadly: Persistent Graves' disease denoted over 5 years of antithyroid drugs plus positive TSH receptor antibodies. Whole-study results and caveats: Persistent Graves' disease cases displayed lower TCR diversity than newly diagnosed ones. Shared public clonotypes totalled some 2,500 in persistent patients, compared with 966 in new patients.

iRepertoire HTBI primers and Arm-PCR of CDR3 regions built TCR beta libraries. TCRdb processed the multiplex PCR reads anew with MiXCR; each CDR3 protein has one entry. The data hold fewer than 400,000 distinct CDR3 sequences, with about 20% observed a single time. Time point of the sample: persistent/refractory GD, antithyroid drugs over 5 years with positive TRAb. The TCR library was made from RNA that had been extracted from PBMCs in TRIzol. This clonotype came up many times. Its antigen is still unknown. The source material was peripheral blood mononuclear cells (PBMCs), sampled when the disease was refractory, from a patient treated with antithyroid drugs. The clonotype originates from a female donor with Graves disease.

CDR3 protein: CASSYGTASSYEQYF. The CDR3 region has the DNA TGTGCCAGCAGCTACGGGACAGCGAGCTCCTACGAGCAGTACTTC. V usage is TRBV3-1 and J usage is TRBJ2-7, with TRBD1 matching over 7 bases. The CDR3 is 15 amino acids. After removal of 5 bases from V and 0 bases from J, the junction contained 7 bases not matched to a gene. The germline V gene has CDR1 LGHDT and CDR2 YNNKEL (reference sequence).